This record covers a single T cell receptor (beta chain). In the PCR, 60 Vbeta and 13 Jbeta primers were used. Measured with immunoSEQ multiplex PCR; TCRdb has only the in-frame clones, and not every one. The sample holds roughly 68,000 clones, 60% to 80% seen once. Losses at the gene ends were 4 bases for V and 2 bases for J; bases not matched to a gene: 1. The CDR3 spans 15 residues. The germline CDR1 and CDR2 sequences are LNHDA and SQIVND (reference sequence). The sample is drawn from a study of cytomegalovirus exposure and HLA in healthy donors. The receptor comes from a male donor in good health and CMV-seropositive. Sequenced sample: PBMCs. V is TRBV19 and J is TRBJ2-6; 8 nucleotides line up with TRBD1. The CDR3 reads CASSKDRAGANVLTF. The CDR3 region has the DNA TGTGCCAGTAGTAAGGACAGGGCTGGGGCCAACGTCCTGACTTTC.